Sequencing of this TCR beta chain was carried out in a study of blood T cell repertoires in COVID-19. Study-wide context: PBMCs, B-cell-depleted T cells, or T cells were the source of the cDNA or gDNA that made up the material.

This clone is a singleton in its sample. Generated by immunoSEQ multiplex PCR, the TCRdb table keeps only in-frame clones and is missing some. The sample shows over 300,000 clones, approximately 85% of them seen only once. The source is a man aged 25 to 40 who had recovered from COVID-19. The sequencing input was PBMCs or T cells enriched from blood (not recorded which).

The CDR3 DNA reads as TGCGCCAGCAGTTCCAGGGTAGAAGCTTTCTTT. Translated: CASSSRVEAFF. The rearrangement links TRBV10-2 to TRBJ1-1; the D gene is possibly TRBD1 (5 bases). With 5 bases removed from V and 8 bases from J, the gap between germline ends came to 9 bases. Germline values: CDR1 WSHSY, CDR2 SAAADI. The CDR3 spans 11 residues.